This T cell receptor (beta chain) derives from a study of radiotherapy plus CTLA-4 blockade in lung cancer. Across the whole study: In around 17% of patients, objective responses were seen; 31% had disease control. Study-wide findings and caveats: Blood TCR clones of tumor origin expanded after radiotherapy plus ipilimumab.

The method was immunoSEQ multiplex PCR; TCRdb's version includes in-frame clones alone and lacks a portion of them. Of roughly 50,000 clones listed, about 86% were seen once; the top ten hold around a sixth. A remark on this clone: What it recognizes is unknown.

Deletions cut 4 bases from V and 0 bases from J, with 10 bases between. The CDR3 totals 16 residues. Germline CDR1 is SNHLY and CDR2 is FYNNEI. Patients in the study, people with chemo-refractory metastatic non-small-cell lung cancer, received focal radiation plus ipilimumab CTLA-4 blockade. The TCR originated in a human donor with non-small cell lung cancer that progressed on radiotherapy plus ipilimumab. Some clones in this sample may be carry-over from other donors' samples. Sample: peripheral blood, taken from a patient treated with radiotherapy plus ipilimumab. The rearrangement links TRBV2 to TRBJ1-6; the D gene is possibly TRBD1 (6 bases). CDR3 coding DNA: TGTGCCAGCAGTGGGACAGCTAGCTCCTATAATTCACCCCTCCACTTT. This sequence encodes CASSGTASSYNSPLHF.